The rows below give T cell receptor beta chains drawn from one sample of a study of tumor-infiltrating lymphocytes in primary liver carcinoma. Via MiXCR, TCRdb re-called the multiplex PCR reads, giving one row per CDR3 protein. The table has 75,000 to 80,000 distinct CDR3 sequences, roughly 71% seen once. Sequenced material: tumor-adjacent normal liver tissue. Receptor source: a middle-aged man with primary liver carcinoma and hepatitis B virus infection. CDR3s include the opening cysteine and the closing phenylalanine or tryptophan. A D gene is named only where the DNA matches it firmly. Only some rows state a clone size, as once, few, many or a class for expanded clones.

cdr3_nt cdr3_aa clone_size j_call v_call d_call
TGTCCCAGCGGTGTACAGGGGGTAACTAATGAAAGACTGTTTTTT CPSGVQGVTNERLFF . TRBJ1-4 TRBV6-1 TRBD1
TGCAGCGTCGGGGACCCCTCCGGTAATTCACCCCTCCACTTT CSVGDPSGNSPLHF . TRBJ1-6 TRBV29-1 .
TGTGCCAACAGTTACTCCACACGCATTGAAGCTTTCTTT CANSYSTRIEAFF . TRBJ1-1 TRBV6-5 .
TGTGCCAGCAGTTTTTACGGTAGGGATGTTGAGCAGTTCTTC CASSFYGRDVEQFF . TRBJ2-1 TRBV12-3/TRBV12-4 .
TGTGCCAGCCGTCAAGTAGATTTGAACACTGGAGCTTTCTTT CASRQVDLNTGAFF once TRBJ1-1 TRBV14 .
TGTGCCAGCAGCTTAAGTGGAGAGGCGACCTACGAGCAGTACTTC CASSLSGEATYEQYF many TRBJ2-7 TRBV11-2 .
TGCAGCGCTGGGACAGGGGGTGCAACTAATGAAAAACTGTTTTTT CSAGTGGATNEKLFF many TRBJ1-4 TRBV29-1 TRBD1
TGTGCCACCAATGAGTCTGGTTCAGCTGAAGCTTTCTTT CATNESGSAEAFF . TRBJ1-1 TRBV10-3 .
TGTGTCAGTAGTATCACCGATGGGGGCTACACCTTC CVSSITDGGYTF . TRBJ1-2 TRBV19 .
TGTGCCAGCAGCTTACTGACAGGGTCAGGTACTGAAGCTTTCTTT CASSLLTGSGTEAFF . TRBJ1-1 TRBV7-6 TRBD1
TGTGCCAGCAGTCCCCCACTAGCGGGAACCCAAGAGACCCAGTACTTC CASSPPLAGTQETQYF many TRBJ2-5 TRBV28 TRBD2
TGTGCCAGCAGCATCGGACCTCCAACACTAGACATTCAGTACTTC CASSIGPPTLDIQYF . TRBJ2-4 TRBV5-4 .
TGCGCCAGCAATGAGGGCTTAGTCTCGGAGGGTAGCCGAAGATTGGGTTATGGCTACACCTTC CASNEGLVSEGSRRLGYGYTF . TRBJ1-2 TRBV10-2 .
TGCGCGAGCAGTCTCATAGAGGGGAGCAATCAGCCCCAGCATTTT CASSLIEGSNQPQHF . TRBJ1-5 TRBV4-1 .
TGCAGCCACCACGTCGGGGCGGGGCAAGAGACCCAGTACTTC CSHHVGAGQETQYF few TRBJ2-5 TRBV29-1 .
TGTGCCTCCAGGGTGGTTACTTCACCCCACCACTTT CASRVVTSPHHF few TRBJ1-6 TRBV6-1 .
TGCACCGTTGATAGGGGCTTCACTGAAGCTTTCTTT CTVDRGFTEAFF . TRBJ1-1 TRBV29-1 .
TGTGCCAGCAGTTCCAGGACTAGAGGACAATATACGCAGTATTTT CASSSRTRGQYTQYF . TRBJ2-3 TRBV5-5 TRBD2
TGTGCCAGCAGGAAGGGACAGGGGTTTGGGTTGAACACCGGGGAGCTGTTTTTT CASRKGQGFGLNTGELFF . TRBJ2-2 TRBV6-5 TRBD1
TGTGCCAGCAGCCCCAGTTGGACTAGCCTAGTGGTCTTTGGAGAGACCCAGTACTTC CASSPSWTSLVVFGETQYF . TRBJ2-5 TRBV4-2 TRBD2
TGCAGCGTCCGGGGATTCACGGGAGGGAGGGCAGATACGCAGTATTTT CSVRGFTGGRADTQYF once TRBJ2-3 TRBV29-1 TRBD2
TGCGCCAGCAGCCAAGAGGACAGGTCCACAGATACGCAGTATTTT CASSQEDRSTDTQYF medium-sized TRBJ2-3 TRBV4-3 TRBD1
TGCGCCATCAGCCAAGTGTTGTCTCGGACTAGTGGGCGCTTAACCTACGAGCAGTACTTC CAISQVLSRTSGRLTYEQYF . TRBJ2-7 TRBV4-1 TRBD2
TGTGCCAGTCGCCCTCCTACCCACAGGGGAACTAACTATGGCTACACCTTC CASRPPTHRGTNYGYTF . TRBJ1-2 TRBV11-2 TRBD1
TGTGCTAGCAGCCTTACACTCACAGGGAACGAGCAGTACTTC CASSLTLTGNEQYF few TRBJ2-7 TRBV11-2 .
TGTGCCAGCAGCATTATCGGAGCGGACGAGCAGTACTTC CASSIIGADEQYF . TRBJ2-7 TRBV25-1 .
TGTGTCAGCACTCTCCGGGGGGTAGAGACCCAGTACTTC CVSTLRGVETQYF . TRBJ2-5 TRBV7-8 TRBD2
TGTGCCATGGGACTAGCGGGCGCGGGTGAGCAGTTCTTC CAMGLAGAGEQFF many TRBJ2-1 TRBV10-3 TRBD2
TGTGGCAACAGCCACCACAGGGGGGCCGGGGAGTTGTTTTTT CGNSHHRGAGELFF . TRBJ2-2 TRBV12-3/TRBV12-4 TRBD1
TGTGCCAGCAGCCGAGATGTGGGGTATAAGTACTTC CASSRDVGYKYF . TRBJ2-7 TRBV5-4 .
TGTGCCAACAGCGCTGGGACTAGAGAGGTTAATGAGCAGTTCTTC CANSAGTREVNEQFF . TRBJ2-1 TRBV11-3 TRBD2
TGCGCCAACAGCCAAGGTCATCCGCTGGGACAGGTTTCCTACAAGCAATACTTC CANSQGHPLGQVSYKQYF once TRBJ2-7 TRBV4-3 TRBD1
TGCAGCGTTGAAGGGGGGCGCTCCAACACCGGGGAGCTGTTTTTT CSVEGGRSNTGELFF many TRBJ2-2 TRBV29-1 .
TGTGCCAGCAGCTTTGCCGGGACAGGCGATCCTGAAGCTTTCTTC CASSFAGTGDPEAFF . TRBJ1-1 TRBV7-9 TRBD1
TGTGTCAGCAGCCCATCCCACAATGAACAGTTCTTC CVSSPSHNEQFF . TRBJ2-1 TRBV11-2 .
TGCAGCGTTGCCCAACTTAGGGCTGTCTACAATGAGCAGTTCTTC CSVAQLRAVYNEQFF . TRBJ2-1 TRBV29-1 .
TGTGCCAGCACCGTCGGCGGGAGGGCCTTATGTACCGGGGAGCTGTTTTTT CASTVGGRALCTGELFF . TRBJ2-2 TRBV13 TRBD2
TGTGCCGTCACCAAACGATCGGGAGTAGCGGGAGGGTTCTCCTACGAGCAGTACTTC CAVTKRSGVAGGFSYEQYF few TRBJ2-7 TRBV10-3 TRBD2
TGTGCCAGCAGTTACTCGCAATCGTGGGTTCCCACAGATGCGCAGTATTTT CASSYSQSWVPTDAQYF . TRBJ2-3 TRBV6-2/TRBV6-3 .
TGTGCCAGCAGCGTAAGGGCGGCTCCTAGCAGCGAGCAGTACTTC CASSVRAAPSSEQYF few TRBJ2-7 TRBV9 .
TGTGCCAGCAGCCAGACTAGCGGGAGCACCTACGAGCAGTACTTC CASSQTSGSTYEQYF medium-sized TRBJ2-7 TRBV6-5 TRBD2
TGCGCCAGTAGCGTTCGGGACTGGGGTTTGGATGAGCAGTTCTTC CASSVRDWGLDEQFF . TRBJ2-1 TRBV4-3 .
TGTGCCAGTAGTTTCCAAGCGACAGGAGGCAATAACTATGACTACACCTTC CASSFQATGGNNYDYTF . TRBJ1-2 TRBV6-5 .
TGTGCCAGCAGCGACCCCCTGGGGTACTACTACGTGCAGTTCTTC CASSDPLGYYYVQFF . TRBJ2-1 TRBV11-2 .
TGTGCCAGCACCTTAGGCGGGGGAGCCTACAATGAGGAGTTTTTC CASTLGGGAYNEEFF few TRBJ2-1 TRBV6-1 TRBD2
TGCAGCGTTCCCGGGACTAGCGGAGTCACAGATACGCAGTATTTT CSVPGTSGVTDTQYF . TRBJ2-3 TRBV29-1 TRBD2
TGTGCCAGCAGTGAACTAGCATTAGCGGGAGCGGGTGAGCAGTTCTTC CASSELALAGAGEQFF . TRBJ2-1 TRBV6-1 TRBD2
TGCGTCAGCAGCCCGGGCCCTTGGTACGAACAGTACTTC CVSSPGPWYEQYF . TRBJ2-7 TRBV4-1 .
TGCACCAGCAGCCAAGCGGGGGCGGGACACAGCTATGAGCAGTACTTC CTSSQAGAGHSYEQYF . TRBJ2-7 TRBV4-1 TRBD2
TGTGCCAGCAAATTCGGAGGGGCTAGTGAGCAGTACTTC CASKFGGASEQYF . TRBJ2-7 TRBV11-2 .
TGTGCCAGGTGCTTAGGTAGGGTGGTTAAATACGAGCAGTACTTC CARCLGRVVKYEQYF . TRBJ2-7 TRBV11-2 .
TGCAGTGTCCTCTGGACAGTTCGCACGAGCACAGATACGCAGTATTTC CSVLWTVRTSTDTQYF . TRBJ2-3 TRBV29-1 .
TGTGCCAGCAGCTTAGGCGGGACTGAAGTTTTCTTT CASSLGGTEVFF . TRBJ1-1 TRBV11-2 .